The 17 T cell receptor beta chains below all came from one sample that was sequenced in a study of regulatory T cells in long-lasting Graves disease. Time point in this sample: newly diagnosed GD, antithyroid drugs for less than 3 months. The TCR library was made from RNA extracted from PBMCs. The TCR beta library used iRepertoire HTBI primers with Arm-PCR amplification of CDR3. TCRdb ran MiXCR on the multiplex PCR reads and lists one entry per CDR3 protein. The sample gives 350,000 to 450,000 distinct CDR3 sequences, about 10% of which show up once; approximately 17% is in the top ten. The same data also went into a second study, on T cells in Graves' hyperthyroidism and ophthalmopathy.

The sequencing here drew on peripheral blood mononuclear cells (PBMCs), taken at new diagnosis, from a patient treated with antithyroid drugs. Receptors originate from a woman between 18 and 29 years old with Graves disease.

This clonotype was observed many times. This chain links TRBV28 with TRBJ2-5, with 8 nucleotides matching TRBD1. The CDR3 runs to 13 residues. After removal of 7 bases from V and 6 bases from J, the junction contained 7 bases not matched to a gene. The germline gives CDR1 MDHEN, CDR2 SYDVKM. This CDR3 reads CASTQGARKTQYF. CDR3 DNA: TGTGCCAGCACCCAGGGGGCGCGGAAGACCCAGTACTTC.

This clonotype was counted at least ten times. The CDR3 loop reads CASARQGGRGDTQYF. The CDR3 DNA reads as TGCGCCAGCGCTAGACAGGGCGGGAGGGGAGATACGCAGTATTTT. The rearrangement links TRBV5-1 to TRBJ2-3; 9 bases fit TRBD2. This CDR3 is 15 amino acids long. Per the germline V gene, CDR1 is SGHRS and CDR2 is YFSETQ. V shed 7 bases, J shed 5 bases, and the junction held 11 bases outside the gene matches.

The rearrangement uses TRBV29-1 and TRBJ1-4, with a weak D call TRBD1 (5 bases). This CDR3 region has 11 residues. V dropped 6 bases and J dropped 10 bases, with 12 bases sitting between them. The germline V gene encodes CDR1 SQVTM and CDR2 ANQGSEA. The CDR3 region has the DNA TGCAGCGTCGATAAAACAGGAAAACTGTTTTTT. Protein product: CSVDKTGKLFF. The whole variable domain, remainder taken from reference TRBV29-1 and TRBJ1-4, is SAVISQKPSRDICQRGTSLTIQCQVDSQVTMMFWYRQQPGQSLTLIATANQGSEATYESGFVIDKFPISRPNLTFSTLTVSNMSPEDSSIYLCSVDKTGKLFFGSGTQLSVL.

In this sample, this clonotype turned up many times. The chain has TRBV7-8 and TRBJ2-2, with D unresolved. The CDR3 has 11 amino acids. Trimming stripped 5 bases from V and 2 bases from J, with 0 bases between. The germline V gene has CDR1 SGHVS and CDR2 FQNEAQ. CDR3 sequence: CASSNTGELFF. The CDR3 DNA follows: TGTGCCAGCAGCAACACCGGGGAGCTGTTTTTT.

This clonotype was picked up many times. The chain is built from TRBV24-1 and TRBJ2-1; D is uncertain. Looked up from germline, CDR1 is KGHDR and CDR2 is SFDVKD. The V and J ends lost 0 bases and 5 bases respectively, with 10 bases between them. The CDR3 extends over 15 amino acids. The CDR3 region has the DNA TGTGCCACCAGTGATTTGGGGCTCAGAGACAATGAGCAGTTCTTC. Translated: CATSDLGLRDNEQFF.

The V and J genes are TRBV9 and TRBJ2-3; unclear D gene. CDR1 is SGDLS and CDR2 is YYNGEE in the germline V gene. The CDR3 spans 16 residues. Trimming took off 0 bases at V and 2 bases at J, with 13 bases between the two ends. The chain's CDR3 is CASSVVGTTFTDTQYF. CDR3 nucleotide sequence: TGTGCCAGCAGCGTAGTAGGCACTACCTTCACAGATACGCAGTATTTT.

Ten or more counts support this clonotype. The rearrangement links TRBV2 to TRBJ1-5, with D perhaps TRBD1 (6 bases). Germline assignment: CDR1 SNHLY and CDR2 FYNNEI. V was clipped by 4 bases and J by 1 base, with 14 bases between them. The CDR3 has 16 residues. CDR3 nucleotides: TGTGCCAGCAGTGGCCCAGGGACATCAAGCAATCAGCCCCAGCATTTT. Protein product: CASSGPGTSSNQPQHF.

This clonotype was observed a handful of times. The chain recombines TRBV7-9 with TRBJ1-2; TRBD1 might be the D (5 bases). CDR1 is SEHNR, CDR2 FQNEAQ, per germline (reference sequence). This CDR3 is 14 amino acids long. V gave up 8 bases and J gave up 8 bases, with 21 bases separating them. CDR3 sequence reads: CASSPGGIFYGYTF. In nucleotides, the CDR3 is TGTGCCAGCTCCCCCGGGGGGATCTTTTACGGCTACACCTTC.

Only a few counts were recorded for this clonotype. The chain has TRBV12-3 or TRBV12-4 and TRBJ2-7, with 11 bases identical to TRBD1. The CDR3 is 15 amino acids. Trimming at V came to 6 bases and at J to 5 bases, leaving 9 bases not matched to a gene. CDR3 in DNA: TGTGCCAGCAGCCAGAGGACAGGGGGCGGGAACGAGCAGTACTTC. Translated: CASSQRTGGGNEQYF.

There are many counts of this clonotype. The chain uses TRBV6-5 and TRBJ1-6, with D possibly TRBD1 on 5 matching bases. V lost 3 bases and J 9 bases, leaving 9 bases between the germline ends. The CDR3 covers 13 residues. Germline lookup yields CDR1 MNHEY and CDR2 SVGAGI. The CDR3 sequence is CASSYWRGSPLHF. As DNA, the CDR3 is TGTGCCAGCAGTTATTGGAGGGGTTCACCCCTCCACTTT.

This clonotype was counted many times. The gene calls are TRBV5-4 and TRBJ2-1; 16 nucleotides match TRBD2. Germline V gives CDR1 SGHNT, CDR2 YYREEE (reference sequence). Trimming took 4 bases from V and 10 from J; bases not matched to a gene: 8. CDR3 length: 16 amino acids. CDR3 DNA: TGTGCCAGCAGCGAGGGACTAGCGGGAGGGCCGATGGAGCAGTTCTTC. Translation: CASSEGLAGGPMEQFF.

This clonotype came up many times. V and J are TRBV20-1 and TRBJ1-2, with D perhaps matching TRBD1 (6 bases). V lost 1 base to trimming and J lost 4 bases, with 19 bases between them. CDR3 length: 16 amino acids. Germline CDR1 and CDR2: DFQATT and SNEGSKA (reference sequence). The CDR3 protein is CSARGLYGQKLYGYTF. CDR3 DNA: TGCAGTGCTAGAGGCTTGTACGGACAGAAGCTCTATGGCTACACCTTC.

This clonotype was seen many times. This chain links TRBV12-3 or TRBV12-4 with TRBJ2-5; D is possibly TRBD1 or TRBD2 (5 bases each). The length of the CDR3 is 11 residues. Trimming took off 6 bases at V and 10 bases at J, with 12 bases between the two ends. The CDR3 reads CASSRLGDQYF. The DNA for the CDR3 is TGTGCCAGCAGCCGATTGGGGGACCAGTACTTC.

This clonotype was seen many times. CDR3 protein: CSAFYSQGESSYEQYF. The CDR3, as DNA: TGCAGTGCCTTCTATTCCCAGGGGGAAAGCTCCTACGAGCAGTACTTC. V and J are TRBV20-1 and TRBJ2-7, with 7 bases matching TRBD1. The germline gives CDR1 DFQATT, CDR2 SNEGSKA (reference sequence). The CDR3 is 16 residues long. The V and J ends lost 6 bases and 0 bases, in that order; junction bases with no gene match: 14.

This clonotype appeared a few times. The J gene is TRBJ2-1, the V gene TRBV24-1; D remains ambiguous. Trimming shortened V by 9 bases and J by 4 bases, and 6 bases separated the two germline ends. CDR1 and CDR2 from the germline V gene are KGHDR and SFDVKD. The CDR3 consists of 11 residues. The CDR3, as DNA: TGTGCCACCCGACAATACAATGAGCAGTTCTTC. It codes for CATRQYNEQFF.

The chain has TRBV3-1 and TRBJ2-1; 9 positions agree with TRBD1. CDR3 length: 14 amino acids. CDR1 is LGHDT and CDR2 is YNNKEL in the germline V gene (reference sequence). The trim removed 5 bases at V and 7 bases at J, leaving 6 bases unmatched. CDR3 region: CASSEGTGRNEQFF. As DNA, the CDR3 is TGTGCCAGCAGCGAAGGGACAGGGCGGAATGAGCAGTTCTTC.

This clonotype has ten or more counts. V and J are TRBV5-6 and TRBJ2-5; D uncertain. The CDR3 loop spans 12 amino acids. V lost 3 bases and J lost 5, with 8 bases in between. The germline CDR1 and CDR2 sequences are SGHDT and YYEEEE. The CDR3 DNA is TGTGCCAGCAGCTCTGTAGGGGAGACCCAGTACTTC. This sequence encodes CASSSVGETQYF.